This record covers a single TCR beta chain. This sample was included in a study of Ad26.COV2.S vaccination and SARS-CoV-2 variants. Generated by immunoSEQ multiplex PCR, the TCRdb table keeps only in-frame clones and is missing some. This sample carries more than 350,000 clones, about 93% of them seen once, and the ten largest clones take less than 15%. This sample's treatment: approximately 18 received Ad26.COV2.S at low or high dose, single or two shots; about 5 received placebo; per-sample allocation not given. Sampling was performed 63 days after the first vaccine or placebo injection. In germline, CDR1 is MGHRA, CDR2 YSYEKL. Trimming took 1 base from V and 2 from J, leaving 15 bases between them. This CDR3 region has 16 residues.

The chain carries TRBV4-1 and TRBJ2-7; possible D gene TRBD2, 6 bases. This specimen was peripheral blood, taken in a trial of Ad26.COV2.S vaccine versus placebo. The TCR originated in a person aged 18-65 years who received the Ad26.COV2.S COVID-19 vaccine or a placebo. CDR3 in amino acids: CASSQAVAGKAYEQYF. CDR3 DNA sequence: TGCGCCAGCAGCCAAGCTGTGGCGGGGAAGGCCTACGAGCAGTACTTC.